This entry is about one TCR beta chain. The sample belongs to a study of blood T cell repertoires in COVID-19. Study-wide context: Acute and convalescent COVID-19 specimens originated in the United States, Italy and Spain. T cells, B-cell-depleted T cells, or PBMCs supplied cDNA or gDNA.

Per the authors' pipeline: Researchers report that nucleated cell counts were estimated from reference gene primer amplification. Produced via immunoSEQ multiplex PCR; TCRdb's table is partial and in-frame only. Clonal size and the V and J genes are those of that table, whereas D and trimming came from the DNA. Of around 200,000 clones detected, 83% appear once; the ten largest clones hold about 2.3%. Germline CDR1 is MNHEY and CDR2 is SVGAGI. V shed 6 bases, J shed 4 bases, and the junction held 2 bases outside the gene matches. The CDR3 is 13 residues long. J is TRBJ2-7 and V is TRBV6-5; 11 bases agree with TRBD2. This TCR derives from a woman in her forties with active or convalescent COVID-19. The sequenced sample was peripheral blood. DNA of the CDR3: TGTGCCAGCAGGAGACTAGCGGGATACGAGCAGTACTTC. Protein: CASRRLAGYEQYF.